This T cell receptor beta chain was recorded in a study of T cell responses to AZD1222 COVID-19 vaccine. The method was immunoSEQ multiplex PCR; TCRdb's version includes in-frame clones alone and lacks a portion of them. This sample has about 130,000 clones, with around 84% found just once. From germline, CDR1 is LNHDA and CDR2 SQIVND (reference sequence). V was pared by 5 bases and J by 0 bases, with 11 bases between. The CDR3 loop spans 15 amino acids. The receptor was isolated from an adult in good health. The chain has TRBV19 and TRBJ2-1, with no clear D. The specimen comprised peripheral blood, sampled on day 0 of AZD1222 vaccination. Written as DNA, the CDR3 is TGTGCCAGTAGTTTCGGCAGTGCCTCCTACAATGAGCAGTTCTTC. It yields the protein CASSFGSASYNEQFF.